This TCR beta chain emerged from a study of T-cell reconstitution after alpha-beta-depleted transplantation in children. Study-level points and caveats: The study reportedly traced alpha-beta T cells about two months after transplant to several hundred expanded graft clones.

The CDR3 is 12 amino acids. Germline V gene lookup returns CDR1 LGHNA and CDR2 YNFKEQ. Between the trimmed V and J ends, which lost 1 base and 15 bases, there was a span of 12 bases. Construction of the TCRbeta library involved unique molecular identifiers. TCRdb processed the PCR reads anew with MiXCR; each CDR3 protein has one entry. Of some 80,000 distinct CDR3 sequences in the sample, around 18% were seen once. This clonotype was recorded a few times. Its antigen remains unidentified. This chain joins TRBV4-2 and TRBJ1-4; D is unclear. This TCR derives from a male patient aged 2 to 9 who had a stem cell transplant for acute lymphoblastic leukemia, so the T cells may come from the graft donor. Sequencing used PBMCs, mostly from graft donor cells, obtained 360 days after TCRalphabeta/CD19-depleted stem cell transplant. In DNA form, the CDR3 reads TGTGCCAGCAGCCAAGCTAAGGACGGAGTGTTTTTT. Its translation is CASSQAKDGVFF.